This T cell receptor (beta chain) was found in a study of graft-versus-host responses after intestinal transplantation. About the research overall: Recipients were given multivisceral, liver-intestinal, or isolated intestinal transplants.

To note about this clone: Its antigen is unidentified.

Regarding the study as a whole: GvH clones were found in recipient marrow; some appeared first in ileum or blood.

Measured with immunoSEQ multiplex PCR; TCRdb has only the in-frame clones, and not every one. The sample contains about 41,000 clones, 85% to 95% of which appear only once. Sequenced here: unstimulated CD8+ T cells sorted from spleen or lymph node cells, sampled before transplant. This TCR was recovered from a human donor who was the organ donor for an intestinal transplant.

The CDR3 is CASSILGAGLKHF. DNA for the CDR3: TGTGCCAGTAGTATCCTTGGCGCAGGGTTAAAGCATTTT. The chain has TRBV19 and TRBJ1-5, with D possibly being TRBD1 (5 bases). V was pared by 3 bases and J by 14 bases, with 17 bases between. This CDR3 contains 13 residues. CDR1 and CDR2 (germline): LNHDA, SQIVND (reference sequence).